These 11 T cell receptor beta chains share one sample of origin, sequenced in a study of metastatic and nonmetastatic thyroid tumors. TCRdb re-called the PCR reads through MiXCR. Of around 22,000 clones in the sample, 18% were seen once. Patients underwent thyroid surgery, and none had received any treatment before it. Sequences were obtained from adjacent normal tissue. Receptors were obtained from a male donor with papillary thyroid cancer or a benign thyroid nodule (not recorded which). Some clones in this sample may be carry-over from other donors' samples.

This clone has a count of ten or more. The chain couples TRBV30 to TRBJ2-3; 10 nucleotides agree with TRBD2. The CDR3 loop spans 15 amino acids. Germline V gene sequence: CDR1 GTSNPN, CDR2 SVGIG (reference sequence). After removal of 0 bases from V and 6 bases from J, the junction contained 6 bases not matched to a gene. CDR3 DNA: TGTGCCTGGAGTGTAGGGCTAGCGGGAGCCGATACGCAGTATTTT. Translating it yields CAWSVGLAGADTQYF. The full variable domain, in which reference TRBV30 and TRBJ2-3 provide the parts outside the CDR3, is SQTIHQWPATLVQPVGSPLSLECTVEGTSNPNLYWYRQAAGRGLQLLFYSVGIGQISSEVPQNLSASRPQDRQFILSSKKLLLSDSGFYLCAWSVGLAGADTQYFGPGTRLTVL.

There are many counts of this clone. The chain recombines TRBV18 with TRBJ1-2; tentative D call: TRBD1 (5 bases). Germline V lookup: CDR1 KGHSH, CDR2 LQKENI. V was trimmed by 2 bases and J by 2 bases, leaving 9 bases between them. This CDR3 comprises 14 residues. The CDR3 nucleotides read TGTGCCAGCTCACCAGCCAGGGCGAACTATGGCTACACCTTC. Amino acids: CASSPARANYGYTF. The full variable domain, in which reference TRBV18 and TRBJ1-2 provide the parts outside the CDR3, is NAGVMQNPRHLVRRRGQEARLRCSPMKGHSHVYWYRQLPEEGLKFMVYLQKENIIDESGMPKERFSAEFPKEGPSILRIQQVVRGDSAAYFCASSPARANYGYTFGSGTRLTVV.

This clone has a count of ten or more. The CDR3 DNA sequence: TGTGCCAGCAGCGTCGGACTCTCGCGCTCCAAAAACATTCAGTACTTC. This gives the protein CASSVGLSRSKNIQYF. V gene TRBV7-2 combines with J gene TRBJ2-4; D is possibly TRBD2 (5 bases). V lost 5 bases and J lost 2, with 16 bases in between. The germline gives CDR1 SGHTA, CDR2 FQGNSA. This CDR3 is built from 16 residues.

About this clone itself: Mismatch with germline at one junction end may stem from a read error. The V and J genes are TRBV7-7 and TRBJ2-5, with TRBD1 as a possible D gene (7 bases). This CDR3 region has 16 residues. Germline V gene lookup returns CDR1 SSHAT and CDR2 FNYEAQ (reference sequence). CDR3 nucleotides: TGTGCTAGCAGCTTAGGGGGGACAGCGTGGAAAGAGACCCATTACTTC. It yields the protein CASSLGGTAWKETHYF. Looking up the rest from reference TRBV7-7 and TRBJ2-5 gives the full variable domain: GAGVSQSPRYKVTKRGQDVTLRCDPISSHATLYWYQQALGQGPEFLTYFNYEAQPDKSGLPSDRFSAERPEGSISTLTIQRTEQRDSAMYRCASSLGGTAWKETHYFGPGTRLLVL.

There are many counts of this clone. The chain couples TRBV7-8 to TRBJ2-2, with D possibly being TRBD1 (6 bases). V was cut by 5 bases and J by 2 bases, with 12 bases left in between. Germline CDR1 SGHVS, CDR2 FQNEAQ. The CDR3 is 15 amino acids. Written as DNA, the CDR3 is TGTGCCAGCAGCCCGTTGGACAGAAACACCGGGGAGCTGTTTTTT. This encodes CASSPLDRNTGELFF.

This clone turned up a few times. The chain combines TRBV2 with TRBJ2-1, with D possibly being TRBD2 (5 bases). Germline assignment: CDR1 SNHLY and CDR2 FYNNEI. The CDR3 is 15 residues long. V lost 5 bases, J lost 0 bases, and 11 bases lay in between. The CDR3 spells CASSRLSNSYNEQFF. CDR3 nucleotide sequence: TGTGCCAGCAGTCGACTATCGAACTCCTACAATGAGCAGTTCTTC.

This clone is medium-sized. V usage is TRBV12-3 or TRBV12-4 and J usage is TRBJ2-5; 8 bases fit TRBD1. V lost 5 bases, J lost 2 bases, and 4 bases stayed unmatched. This CDR3 has 14 residues. The DNA for the CDR3 is TGTGCCAGCAGTGTCCGGGACAGGCAAGAGACCCAGTACTTC. Amino acid sequence: CASSVRDRQETQYF.

As for this clone: The limits of the CDR3 on the DNA are not certain, so only TCRdb's listed CDR3 is given. This rearrangement joins TRBV7-5 to TRBJ2-7; the DNA was not compared with TRBD1, the D call given in the table. TRBV7-5 is a listed pseudogene. The CDR3 has 18 amino acids, counting both end residues. The CDR3 protein is CISVSEANRVDPRYEQYV.

The gene calls are TRBV5-4 and TRBJ1-5; TRBD1 matches 9 bases. The CDR3 covers 15 residues. CDR1 is SGHNT, CDR2 YYREEE, per germline (reference sequence). V gave up 0 bases and J gave up 4 bases; unmatched junction bases: 2. CDR3 coding DNA: TGTGCCAGCAGCTTGGGGACAGGGGTGAATCAGCCCCAGCATTTT. Its translation is CASSLGTGVNQPQHF.

By share of the sample, this clone is medium-sized. J is TRBJ2-1 and V is TRBV6-1, with 8 bases aligning to TRBD1. In germline, CDR1 is MNHNS, CDR2 SASEGT. J lost 4 bases, V lost 4 bases, and 3 bases had no gene match. The CDR3 is 14 residues long. The DNA for the CDR3 is TGTGCCAGCAGTGGGACAGGGACTTACAATGAGCAGTTCTTC. As protein: CASSGTGTYNEQFF.

This clone appeared many times. This chain joins TRBV11-3 and TRBJ2-7; no reliable D call. Germline-derived CDR1 and CDR2 are SGHNT and YENEEA. The V end lost 4 bases, the J end lost 0 bases, and 16 bases lay between the germline ends. This CDR3 has 16 residues. CDR3 sequence reads: CASSSFLSYFSYEQYF. The CDR3, as DNA: TGTGCCAGCAGCTCCTTTTTGTCCTACTTCTCCTACGAGCAGTACTTC.